These T cell receptor beta chains were read from a single sample in a study of shared clonotypes between healthy human individuals. The repertoire was sequenced with immunoSEQ multiplex PCR; TCRdb's copy has only in-frame clones and lacks some. Counted here are about 1,500,000 clones, 95% to 97% occurring once; the ten biggest clones make up roughly 1.1%. Material: naive CD4+ T cells sorted from blood. All receptors come from a man between 25 and 39 years old in good health. Each CDR3 is given with its conserved first and last residue. The order of the fields is clone size, CDR3 length, D gene, V gene, J gene, CDR3 protein, CDR3 DNA. A D gene is named only where the DNA matches it firmly. Part of the rows lack a size; the others show once, few, many or a class for expanded clones.

-,15,-,TRBV9,TRBJ1-2,CASSVDHRVSMAYTF,TGTGCCAGCAGCGTAGACCACAGGGTCTCTATGGCTTACACCTTC
-,16,TRBD1,TRBV5-1,TRBJ1-2,CASSLTGGRWEDGYTF,TGCGCCAGCAGCCTGACAGGGGGCAGATGGGAGGATGGCTACACCTTC
-,16,-,TRBV5-4,TRBJ2-3,CASSLAWRESTDTQYF,TGTGCCAGCAGCTTGGCATGGCGAGAGAGCACAGATACGCAGTATTTT
-,18,-,TRBV5-4,TRBJ2-6,CASSRPGPSESGANVLTF,TGTGCCAGCAGCAGACCGGGACCGTCAGAGTCTGGGGCCAACGTCCTGACTTTC
-,14,TRBD1,TRBV18,TRBJ1-5,CASALTGTDQPQHF,TGTGCCAGCGCCCTGACAGGGACGGATCAGCCCCAGCATTTT
once,17,TRBD2,TRBV7-9,TRBJ2-7,CASSLEPSGGSTYEQYF,TGTGCCAGCAGCTTAGAACCCTCCGGGGGGTCCACCTACGAGCAGTACTTC
-,15,TRBD1,TRBV10-3,TRBJ2-5,CAISESRQGGETQYF,TGTGCCATCAGTGAGTCCCGACAGGGGGGAGAGACCCAGTACTTC
once,17,-,TRBV5-1,TRBJ2-2,CASSLASVGRGTGELFF,TGCGCCAGCAGCTTGGCCAGCGTCGGTCGGGGTACCGGGGAGCTGTTTTTT
-,16,TRBD1,TRBV18,TRBJ2-2,CASSLTGTGSTGELFF,TGTGCCAGCTCACTAACCGGGACAGGTTCCACCGGGGAGCTGTTTTTT
-,14,TRBD1,TRBV7-9,TRBJ1-1,CASSLGRQGGEAFF,TGTGCCAGCAGCTTAGGCAGACAGGGAGGTGAAGCTTTCTTT
-,16,TRBD1,TRBV27,TRBJ2-2,CASSLGTGGRHGELFF,TGTGCCAGCAGTTTAGGGACAGGGGGAAGGCACGGGGAGCTGTTTTTT
-,13,TRBD2,TRBV27,TRBJ2-7,CAVSQAGVYEQYF,TGTGCCGTAAGTCAGGCGGGAGTATATGAGCAGTACTTC
-,16,-,TRBV4-3,TRBJ2-7,CASSLDAGFIMDEQYF,TGCGCCAGCAGCCTCGATGCGGGGTTCATTATGGATGAGCAGTACTTC
-,16,-,TRBV28,TRBJ2-7,CASSPGKGSFSYEQYF,TGTGCCAGCAGCCCCGGCAAAGGCAGCTTCTCCTACGAGCAGTACTTC
-,13,-,TRBV12-5,TRBJ2-7,CASGLVPGNEQYF,TGTGCTAGTGGTTTGGTACCGGGTAACGAGCAGTACTTC
-,15,TRBD2,TRBV9,TRBJ2-1,CASSVAPGGGNEQFF,TGTGCCAGCAGCGTAGCCCCCGGGGGGGGCAATGAGCAGTTCTTC
-,14,-,TRBV18,TRBJ2-5,CASSRTVWQETQYF,TGTGCCAGCTCACGGACAGTTTGGCAAGAGACCCAGTACTTC